A selection of T cell receptor beta chains follows, all from one sample in a study of blood T cell repertoires in COVID-19. Sequenced by immunoSEQ multiplex PCR; TCRdb stores in-frame clones only, minus some. The sample includes around 140,000 clones, approximately 80% of them seen just once. The sample consisted of peripheral blood. Every receptor here comes from a man in his 60s with active or convalescent COVID-19. The CDR3 runs from the conserved cysteine through the conserved F or W. The order of the fields is clone size, J gene, D gene, CDR3 length, V gene, CDR3 protein, CDR3 DNA. The D gene is left open where the match is weak. A row's size may be missing; if present it is once, few, many or a size class.

NA | TRBJ1-5 | TRBD1 | 16 | TRBV5-6 | CASSLAGQGRNQPQHF | TGTGCCAGCAGCTTGGCAGGACAGGGTCGCAATCAGCCCCAGCATTTT
NA | TRBJ1-2 | NA | 17 | TRBV4-3 | CASSQDLPWALRGGYTF | TGCGCCAGCAGCCAAGATCTGCCGTGGGCCCTACGGGGAGGCTACACCTTC
NA | TRBJ2-1 | TRBD2 | 15 | TRBV7-9 | CASSLVWGGRNEQFF | TGTGCCAGCAGCTTAGTTTGGGGCGGGAGGAATGAGCAGTTCTTC
NA | TRBJ2-2 | NA | 15 | TRBV2 | CASSPGGLNTGELFF | TGTGCCAGCAGCCCGGGGGGCTTAAACACCGGGGAGCTGTTTTTT
NA | TRBJ2-1 | TRBD2 | 17 | TRBV9 | CASSPPTSTSSYNEQFF | TGTGCCAGCAGCCCCCCGACTAGCACCAGCTCCTACAATGAGCAGTTCTTC
NA | TRBJ2-7 | TRBD1 | 15 | TRBV6-1 | CASSEKDRPQDEQYF | TGTGCCAGCAGTGAAAAGGACAGGCCTCAGGACGAGCAGTACTTC
NA | TRBJ1-1 | TRBD1 | 12 | TRBV30 | CALQGMGTEAFF | TGTGCCTTACAGGGGATGGGCACTGAAGCTTTCTTT
NA | TRBJ2-3 | TRBD1 | 17 | TRBV7-8 | CASSPTGGGAGRDTQYF | TGTGCCAGCAGCCCAACAGGGGGTGGGGCAGGGCGAGATACGCAGTATTTT
NA | TRBJ2-7 | TRBD2 | 15 | TRBV7-6 | CASSSQRGGAYEQYF | TGTGCCAGCAGCTCGCAGCGGGGGGGAGCCTACGAGCAGTACTTC
NA | TRBJ1-4 | TRBD1 | 17 | TRBV30 | CAWSDRQGRLTNEKLFF | TGTGCCTGGAGTGACCGACAGGGGCGGCTTACTAATGAAAAACTGTTTTTT
NA | TRBJ2-3 | TRBD2 | 14 | TRBV6-5 | CASSYGLAGSKQYF | TGTGCCAGCAGTTACGGACTAGCGGGCTCCAAGCAGTATTTT
NA | TRBJ1-5 | TRBD1 | 15 | TRBV6-2/TRBV6-3 | CASSTGQGRDQPQHF | TGTGCCAGCAGCACTGGACAGGGGCGGGATCAGCCCCAGCATTTT
NA | TRBJ1-2 | NA | 17 | TRBV15 | CATTPPGNTEDVYGYTF | TGTGCCACCACCCCGCCAGGGAACACCGAAGACGTCTATGGCTACACCTTC
NA | TRBJ1-1 | NA | 12 | TRBV29-1 | CSVGGGEFQAFF | TGCAGCGTTGGGGGAGGGGAATTTCAAGCTTTCTTT
NA | TRBJ1-1 | NA | 16 | TRBV18 | CASSPPQRTHNTEAFF | TGTGCCAGCTCACCACCGCAGAGGACACATAACACTGAAGCTTTCTTT
NA | TRBJ1-2 | TRBD1 | 13 | TRBV7-2 | CASSLNKRGHYTF | TGTGCCAGCAGCTTAAACAAGAGGGGGCACTACACCTTC
NA | TRBJ1-5 | TRBD1 | 14 | TRBV24-1 | CATGPGTGNQPQHF | TGTGCCACCGGGCCCGGGACAGGTAATCAGCCCCAGCATTTT
NA | TRBJ2-1 | NA | 16 | TRBV5-8 | CASSLVWPGSGTEQFF | TGTGCCAGCAGCTTGGTGTGGCCAGGGTCCGGTACTGAGCAGTTCTTC
NA | TRBJ1-1 | TRBD1 | 14 | TRBV6-2/TRBV6-3 | CASSLQGAGTEAFF | TGTGCCAGCAGTCTACAGGGGGCTGGCACTGAAGCTTTCTTT
NA | TRBJ1-6 | TRBD1 | 15 | TRBV7-9 | CATPTGGGYNSPLHF | TGTGCCACCCCGACAGGGGGAGGCTATAATTCACCCCTCCACTTT
NA | TRBJ2-2 | TRBD2 | 18 | TRBV7-2 | CASSKGTSGGAGTGELFF | TGTGCCAGCAGCAAAGGGACTAGCGGGGGGGCTGGCACCGGGGAGCTGTTTTTT
NA | TRBJ2-4 | NA | 13 | TRBV19 | CASSTTVQNIQYF | TGTGCCAGTAGTACGACAGTTCAAAACATTCAGTACTTC
NA | TRBJ2-7 | TRBD2 | 13 | TRBV12-5 | CASGPSGTYEQYF | TGTGCTAGTGGTCCTAGCGGAACCTACGAGCAGTACTTC
NA | TRBJ2-1 | NA | 12 | TRBV7-6 | CASSLVSDEQFF | TGTGCCAGCAGCTTAGTTAGCGATGAGCAGTTCTTC
NA | TRBJ2-7 | TRBD1 | 14 | TRBV5-1 | CASSLTDRVDEQYF | TGCGCCAGCAGCTTGACCGACAGGGTGGACGAGCAGTACTTC
NA | TRBJ2-6 | NA | 19 | TRBV12-5 | CASGPGYRSTSSGANVLTF | TGTGCTAGTGGTCCCGGATACAGGAGCACATCCTCTGGGGCCAACGTCCTGACTTTC
NA | TRBJ2-1 | TRBD2 | 18 | TRBV12-5 | CASGSPIGLAGEYNEQFF | TGTGCTAGTGGTTCGCCCATTGGCCTAGCGGGGGAGTACAATGAGCAGTTCTTC
NA | TRBJ1-4 | NA | 15 | TRBV5-1 | CASSSSGKVNEKLFF | TGCGCCAGCAGCTCCTCGGGGAAAGTTAATGAAAAACTGTTTTTT
NA | TRBJ2-1 | NA | 16 | TRBV11-3 | CASSLDALGSYNEQFF | TGTGCCAGCAGCTTAGATGCCCTAGGCTCCTACAATGAGCAGTTCTTC
few | TRBJ1-2 | TRBD1 | 13 | TRBV19 | CASTKTGDYGYTF | TGTGCCAGTACCAAGACAGGGGACTATGGCTACACCTTC
NA | TRBJ1-1 | TRBD1 | 16 | TRBV2 | CASRTGTAKLNTEAFF | TGTGCCAGCAGAACCGGGACAGCGAAACTGAACACTGAAGCTTTCTTT
NA | TRBJ2-5 | NA | 14 | TRBV6-5 | CASKVSTTSSTQYF | TGTGCCAGCAAGGTCTCCACTACGTCGTCGACCCAGTACTTC
NA | TRBJ1-2 | NA | 15 | TRBV7-2 | CASSSRRQAHYGYTF | TGTGCCAGCAGTTCTCGCAGACAAGCCCACTATGGCTACACCTTC
NA | TRBJ1-1 | NA | 13 | TRBV12-3/TRBV12-4 | CASSRTVNTEAFF | TGTGCCAGCAGTCGCACAGTGAACACTGAAGCTTTCTTT